These T cell receptor beta chains were read from a single sample in a study of OX40 agonist ivuxolimab in advanced cancers. Profiled with immunoSEQ multiplex PCR; TCRdb holds only in-frame clones, not every one. The sample has 95,000 to 120,000 clones, more than 85% seen once. This specimen was CD4+ or CD8+ T cells sorted from blood, taken in a trial of the OX40 agonist ivuxolimab. Source of these receptors: an adult with an advanced solid tumor such as melanoma, head and neck, liver or kidney cancer. CDR3s include the opening cysteine and the closing phenylalanine or tryptophan. D genes are given only for firm matches. The size entry is marked missing in some rows and otherwise reads once, few, many or a size class.

CDR3aa: CAWSGPRWGYEQYF
CDR3nt: TGTGCCTGGAGTGGGCCCAGGTGGGGCTACGAGCAGTACTTC
d_gene: NA
v_gene: TRBV30
abundance: NA
j_gene: TRBJ2-7

CDR3aa: CASSSLGSYNEQFF
CDR3nt: TGTGCCAGCAGTTCTCTAGGCTCCTACAATGAGCAGTTCTTC
d_gene: NA
v_gene: TRBV27
abundance: NA
j_gene: TRBJ2-1

CDR3aa: CAGGFEGSSYEQYF
CDR3nt: TGTGCCGGCGGTTTTGAAGGGAGCTCCTACGAGCAGTACTTC
d_gene: NA
v_gene: TRBV5-3
abundance: NA
j_gene: TRBJ2-7

CDR3aa: CATSRGWGTQYF
CDR3nt: TGTGCCACCAGCCGCGGTTGGGGTACGCAGTATTTT
d_gene: NA
v_gene: TRBV15
abundance: NA
j_gene: TRBJ2-3

CDR3aa: CASSALTGGTEAFF
CDR3nt: TGCGCCAGCAGCGCACTGACAGGGGGGACTGAAGCTTTCTTT
d_gene: TRBD1
v_gene: TRBV5-1
abundance: NA
j_gene: TRBJ1-1

CDR3aa: CAWSAQGARQPQHF
CDR3nt: TGTGCCTGGAGTGCCCAGGGGGCGCGGCAGCCCCAGCATTTT
d_gene: TRBD1
v_gene: TRBV30
abundance: NA
j_gene: TRBJ1-5

CDR3aa: CASSLTGLLDTQYF
CDR3nt: TGCGCCAGCAGCTTGACAGGGTTATTGGATACGCAGTATTTT
d_gene: NA
v_gene: TRBV5-1
abundance: NA
j_gene: TRBJ2-3

CDR3aa: CASTVGQGAEAFF
CDR3nt: TGTGCCAGTACCGTTGGACAGGGGGCTGAAGCTTTCTTT
d_gene: TRBD1
v_gene: TRBV19
abundance: NA
j_gene: TRBJ1-1

CDR3aa: CASSLGTGGRGNTIYF
CDR3nt: TGTGCCAGCAGCTTAGGGACAGGGGGCCGTGGAAACACCATATATTTT
d_gene: TRBD1
v_gene: TRBV7-9
abundance: NA
j_gene: TRBJ1-3

CDR3aa: CASSLRGNQPQHF
CDR3nt: TGTGCCAGCAGCTTAAGGGGTAATCAGCCCCAGCATTTT
d_gene: NA
v_gene: TRBV7-2
abundance: few
j_gene: TRBJ1-5

CDR3aa: CASSLYQGLSGPGYEQYF
CDR3nt: TGCGCCAGCAGCTTGTATCAGGGGCTTAGCGGACCCGGGTACGAGCAGTACTTC
d_gene: NA
v_gene: TRBV5-1
abundance: NA
j_gene: TRBJ2-7

CDR3aa: CATRAKASYEQYF
CDR3nt: TGTGCCACCAGGGCGAAGGCCTCCTACGAGCAGTACTTC
d_gene: NA
v_gene: TRBV19
abundance: NA
j_gene: TRBJ2-7

CDR3aa: CASSIVRGGSTDTQYF
CDR3nt: TGTGCCAGTAGTATTGTTCGCGGGGGAAGCACAGATACGCAGTATTTT
d_gene: TRBD2
v_gene: TRBV19
abundance: NA
j_gene: TRBJ2-3

CDR3aa: CASSLGLAAGTGELFF
CDR3nt: TGTGCCAGCAGTTTAGGGCTAGCGGCCGGCACCGGGGAGCTGTTTTTT
d_gene: TRBD2
v_gene: TRBV27
abundance: NA
j_gene: TRBJ2-2

CDR3aa: CASSPGLAGYNEQFF
CDR3nt: TGCGCCAGCAGCCCGGGACTAGCGGGCTACAATGAGCAGTTCTTC
d_gene: TRBD2
v_gene: TRBV5-1
abundance: NA
j_gene: TRBJ2-1

CDR3aa: CASSAASGADNEQFF
CDR3nt: TGCGCCAGCAGTGCGGCTAGCGGGGCAGACAATGAGCAGTTCTTC
d_gene: TRBD2
v_gene: TRBV10-1
abundance: NA
j_gene: TRBJ2-1

CDR3aa: CASSLDGAGRLFGGNTIYF
CDR3nt: TGTGCCAGCAGCTTAGACGGAGCAGGGAGGTTATTTGGTGGAAACACCATATATTTT
d_gene: NA
v_gene: TRBV11-2
abundance: NA
j_gene: TRBJ1-3

CDR3aa: CASSTRLAGRETQYF
CDR3nt: TGTGCCAGCAGTACTAGACTAGCGGGGAGGGAGACCCAGTACTTC
d_gene: TRBD2
v_gene: TRBV7-9
abundance: NA
j_gene: TRBJ2-5

CDR3aa: CASSFGQKDTIYF
CDR3nt: TGTGCCAGCAGCTTTGGACAGAAGGACACCATATATTTT
d_gene: NA
v_gene: TRBV5-8
abundance: NA
j_gene: TRBJ1-3

CDR3aa: CASSLTSGSTGELFF
CDR3nt: TGTGCCAGCAGCCTGACTAGCGGGTCTACCGGGGAGCTGTTTTTT
d_gene: TRBD2
v_gene: TRBV9
abundance: NA
j_gene: TRBJ2-2

CDR3aa: CASSLGQGGQTQYF
CDR3nt: TGCGCCAGCAGCTTGGGACAGGGGGGGCAGACCCAGTACTTC
d_gene: TRBD1
v_gene: TRBV5-1
abundance: NA
j_gene: TRBJ2-5